This is a list of T cell receptor beta chains from one sample in a study of shared clonotypes between healthy human individuals. Libraries were prepared by immunoSEQ multiplex PCR; TCRdb keeps only in-frame clonotypes and omits some of them. The sample shows approximately 120,000 clones, around 65% of them seen only once. The sample consisted of memory CD8+ T cells sorted from blood. The receptors shown here come from a woman in her thirties in good health. The CDR3 runs from the conserved cysteine through the conserved F or W. The D gene is left open where the match is weak. Clone size is given for some rows only: seen once, a few or many times, or a class if the clone is expanded.

d_gene	len	abundance	j_gene	v_gene	CDR3nt	CDR3aa
NA	16	NA	TRBJ1-5	TRBV28	TGTGCCAGCAGTTTTATCGAGTGGGAGGGGAATCAGCCCCAGCATTTT	CASSFIEWEGNQPQHF
NA	12	NA	TRBJ2-7	TRBV6-1	TGTGCCAGCAGTATAGCGGCCTACGAGCAGTACTTC	CASSIAAYEQYF
NA	18	few	TRBJ2-5	TRBV9	TGTGCCAGCAGCGTAGGCTCCCTCGGAGCAGGGTACCAAGAGACCCAGTACTTC	CASSVGSLGAGYQETQYF
NA	15	NA	TRBJ2-3	TRBV7-9	TGTGCCAGCAGCCGACCCGACCGGGTGACAGATACGCAGTATTTT	CASSRPDRVTDTQYF
NA	13	NA	TRBJ2-1	TRBV28	TGTGCCAGCAGTTTAGCACAGTACAATGAGCAGTTCTTC	CASSLAQYNEQFF
NA	12	NA	TRBJ2-1	TRBV11-2	TGTGCCAGCAGCTTGGGGGGAGACGAGCAGTTCTTC	CASSLGGDEQFF
NA	16	NA	TRBJ2-7	TRBV2	TGTGCCAGCAGTGAACGCCAGATCCACCACTCCTACGAGCAGTACTTC	CASSERQIHHSYEQYF
NA	15	NA	TRBJ2-1	TRBV7-8	TGTGCCAGCAGCTTAGCCCCGACCTGGTTCGCCGAGCAGTTCTTC	CASSLAPTWFAEQFF
NA	14	NA	TRBJ1-1	TRBV10-2	TGCGCCACTTGGCTACACGACAGCCACACTGAAGCTTTCTTT	CATWLHDSHTEAFF
NA	15	NA	TRBJ2-7	TRBV7-9	TGTGCCAGCAGCCATACTGGGAGTGGGTCTTACGAGCAGTACTTC	CASSHTGSGSYEQYF
NA	13	NA	TRBJ1-1	TRBV2	TGTGCCAGCAGCCGCGACGGATACACTGAAGCTTTCTTT	CASSRDGYTEAFF
TRBD2	17	NA	TRBJ2-3	TRBV9	TGTGCCAGCAGCGTAAGTAGCGGGAGGGTCCCGACAGATACGCAGTATTTT	CASSVSSGRVPTDTQYF
TRBD1	15	NA	TRBJ2-7	TRBV27	TGTGCCAGCAGTGAACAGGGGGCCAGCTCTTACGAGCAGTACTTC	CASSEQGASSYEQYF
NA	14	NA	TRBJ2-2	TRBV5-1	TGCGCCAGCAGCACCAGACCTGGGACCGGGGAGCTGTTTTTT	CASSTRPGTGELFF
TRBD2	16	NA	TRBJ2-5	TRBV6-6	TGTGCCAGCAGGAGACAGACTAGCGGGAGACAAGAGACCCAGTACTTC	CASRRQTSGRQETQYF
NA	14	NA	TRBJ1-5	TRBV7-8	TGTGCCAGCAGCGCCCATAATAGCAATCAGCCCCAGCATTTT	CASSAHNSNQPQHF
NA	13	few	TRBJ1-5	TRBV28	TGTGCCAGCACCCTAAGGACAACTCAGCCCCAGCATTTT	CASTLRTTQPQHF
TRBD2	19	NA	TRBJ2-2	TRBV7-8	TGTGCCAGCAGCTCTGGGGGGTCGTTGATAGCGGGACACACCGGGGAGCTGTTTTTT	CASSSGGSLIAGHTGELFF
NA	18	NA	TRBJ2-6	TRBV2	TGTGCCAGCAGTTGTACGAGTTACCGACAAAGTCGGGCCAACGTCCTGACTTTC	CASSCTSYRQSRANVLTF
NA	13	NA	TRBJ1-2	TRBV29-1	TGCAGCGTTGAGTTGACGGGAGACTCTGGCTACACCTTC	CSVELTGDSGYTF
TRBD2	15	NA	TRBJ2-1	TRBV5-1	TGCGCCAGCAGCTTGAGGGACTACTCCTACAATGAGCAGTTCTTC	CASSLRDYSYNEQFF
NA	15	NA	TRBJ1-2	TRBV6-5	TGTGCCAGCAGTCGAGGGCTGTTGGGGGGGTATGGCTACACCTTC	CASSRGLLGGYGYTF
NA	12	NA	TRBJ2-3	TRBV7-9	TGTGCCAGCAGCTCCCCTGCAGATACGCAGTATTTT	CASSSPADTQYF
NA	13	once	TRBJ1-1	TRBV29-1	TGCAGCGTTGAATCGGGGGGCTACACTGAAGCTTTCTTT	CSVESGGYTEAFF
TRBD1	12	once	TRBJ2-1	TRBV6-1	TGTGCCACTCCGGGACAGGGGTTCCAGCCGTTCTTC	CATPGQGFQPFF
NA	12	NA	TRBJ2-1	TRBV5-1	TGCGCCAGCAGCTTTAACAACAATGAGCAGTTCTTC	CASSFNNNEQFF
TRBD2	15	NA	TRBJ2-7	TRBV7-9	TGTGCCAGCAGCCAGAAAGCGGGAGGGCCCTACGAGCAGTACTTC	CASSQKAGGPYEQYF
NA	13	NA	TRBJ2-3	TRBV28	TGTGCCAGCAGTCGCCTGGACACAGATACGCAGTATTTT	CASSRLDTDTQYF
TRBD2	16	many	TRBJ2-3	TRBV13	TGTGCCAGCAGCCCCCCGACTAGCGGGAGCGCAGATACGCAGTATTTT	CASSPPTSGSADTQYF
TRBD2	15	NA	TRBJ2-1	TRBV5-6	TGTGCCAGCAAAGAGGGAGGGAGTAGGTACAATGAGCAGTTCTTC	CASKEGGSRYNEQFF
TRBD2	13	many	TRBJ2-4	TRBV27	TGTGCCAGCAGTTCACTAGCGCAAAACATTCAGTACTTC	CASSSLAQNIQYF
TRBD1	14	few	TRBJ1-2	TRBV5-1	TGCGCCAGCAGCTTGGTAACGACAGGGGGTGGCTACACCTTC	CASSLVTTGGGYTF
NA	15	NA	TRBJ2-1	TRBV7-8	TGTGCCAGCAGCTTAAAAGGACTCCCCTACAATGAGCAGTTCTTC	CASSLKGLPYNEQFF
NA	15	NA	TRBJ2-3	TRBV28	TGTGCCAGCAGTCCAGCTCGCGGACACACAGATACGCAGTATTTT	CASSPARGHTDTQYF
TRBD1	16	NA	TRBJ2-7	TRBV7-2	TGTGCCAGCAGCGACTCCCGGGACAGGCTCTCCTACGAGCAGTACTTC	CASSDSRDRLSYEQYF
TRBD2	15	few	TRBJ2-3	TRBV6-4	TGTGCCAGCAGTAAAACTAGCGGGAGTTCAGATACGCAGTATTTT	CASSKTSGSSDTQYF
NA	13	NA	TRBJ2-7	TRBV2	TGTGCCAGCAGGGAAAGCGGATGGCTGGCCAGGTTGTTC	CASRESGWLARLF